These T cell receptor beta chains were read from a single sample in a study of T cell responses to AZD1222 COVID-19 vaccine. The assay was immunoSEQ multiplex PCR, and TCRdb's table has in-frame clones only and misses some. The sample has approximately 120,000 clones; around 89% are singletons. The sequences come from peripheral blood, collected on day 0 of MenACWY control vaccination. The receptors originated from an adult in good health. CDR3s include the opening cysteine and the closing phenylalanine or tryptophan. The D gene is left open where the match is weak. Only part of the rows carry a size: once, few, many, or a class if the clone is expanded.

CDR3 protein,CDR3 DNA,clone size,V gene,D gene,J gene
CASSLFRNTEKLFF,TGTGCCAGCAGTTTATTCAGGAATACTGAAAAACTGTTTTTT,NA,TRBV27,NA,TRBJ1-4
CASSRRQGGNQPQHF,TGTGCCAGCAGCCGACGACAGGGTGGCAATCAGCCCCAGCATTTT,NA,TRBV5-6,TRBD1,TRBJ1-5
CASSPGQGADTQYF,TGTGCCAGCAGCCCCGGACAGGGGGCAGATACGCAGTATTTT,NA,TRBV7-2,TRBD1,TRBJ2-3
CASSLRGARNQETQYF,TGTGCCAGCAGCCTACGGGGGGCGCGGAACCAAGAGACCCAGTACTTC,once,TRBV4-2,NA,TRBJ2-5
CASSLAFRQDTEAFF,TGCGCCAGCAGCTTGGCCTTCCGACAGGACACTGAAGCTTTCTTT,NA,TRBV5-1,NA,TRBJ1-1
CASSLGTGDPYEQYF,TGTGCCAGCAGCCTCGGGACAGGGGATCCGTACGAGCAGTACTTC,NA,TRBV7-8,TRBD1,TRBJ2-7
CASSQEGTGRYGYTF,TGTGCCAGCAGCCAAGAGGGGACAGGGAGGTATGGCTACACCTTC,NA,TRBV4-2,TRBD1,TRBJ1-2
CASSGVNEQYF,TGTGCCAGCAGCGGAGTCAACGAGCAGTACTTC,few,TRBV7-9,NA,TRBJ2-7
CASSLASQETQYF,TGTGCCAGCAGTTTGGCCAGCCAAGAGACCCAGTACTTC,few,TRBV12-3/TRBV12-4,NA,TRBJ2-5
CASRISWSSYNSPLHF,TGTGCCAGCAGAATTAGCTGGAGCTCCTATAATTCACCCCTCCACTTT,NA,TRBV5-8,NA,TRBJ1-6
CASSTAGASTYEQYF,TGTGCCAGCAGCACTGCCGGGGCTAGCACCTACGAGCAGTACTTC,NA,TRBV6-5,NA,TRBJ2-7
CAWIGGKVTGDTEAFF,TGTGCCTGGATCGGGGGGAAAGTTACAGGGGACACTGAAGCTTTCTTT,NA,TRBV30,TRBD1,TRBJ1-1
CASSFAGGLAGADTQYF,TGTGCCAGCAGCTTCGCCGGGGGACTAGCCGGGGCAGATACGCAGTATTTT,NA,TRBV11-3,TRBD2,TRBJ2-3
CASSPPTHQPQHF,TGTGCCAGTAGTCCCCCCACTCATCAGCCCCAGCATTTT,NA,TRBV19,NA,TRBJ1-5
CASSSRTSGNYNEQFF,TGCGCCAGCAGCTCCAGGACTAGCGGGAATTACAATGAGCAGTTCTTC,NA,TRBV5-1,TRBD2,TRBJ2-1
CASSYGPRTGQETQYF,TGTGCCAGCAGTTACGGCCCGCGGACAGGGCAAGAGACCCAGTACTTC,NA,TRBV6-5,TRBD1,TRBJ2-5
CASSPTFSRGRAGELFF,TGTGCCAGCAGTCCGACGTTCTCCAGGGGCAGGGCCGGGGAGCTGTTTTTT,once,TRBV27,NA,TRBJ2-2
CASSLGGVDYGYTF,TGTGCCAGCAGCTTGGGGGGGGTTGACTATGGCTACACCTTC,NA,TRBV5-4,NA,TRBJ1-2
CASSLTGQWNEQFF,TGTGCCAGCAGCTTGACAGGGCAGTGGAATGAGCAGTTCTTC,NA,TRBV5-6,NA,TRBJ2-1
CASSYRDRGNYGYTF,TGTGCCAGCAGTTACCGGGACAGGGGTAACTATGGCTACACCTTC,NA,TRBV6-5,TRBD1,TRBJ1-2
CASKLQEGSGEQYF,TGTGCCAGCAAACTACAGGAGGGTTCGGGTGAGCAGTACTTC,NA,TRBV7-3,NA,TRBJ2-7
CASSQFSGVGTGELFF,TGTGCCAGCAGCCAATTCTCAGGGGTGGGCACCGGGGAGCTGTTTTTT,NA,TRBV3-1/TRBV3-2,NA,TRBJ2-2
CSVGGEKLFF,TGCAGTGTGGGGGGTGAAAAACTGTTTTTT,NA,TRBV20-1,NA,TRBJ1-4
CASSLGLAGGTGELFF,TGTGCCAGCAGCTTGGGACTAGCGGGAGGTACCGGGGAGCTGTTTTTT,NA,TRBV5-6,TRBD2,TRBJ2-2
CAISVNDQPQHF,TGTGCCATCAGTGTAAACGATCAGCCCCAGCATTTT,NA,TRBV10-3,NA,TRBJ1-5